This TCR beta chain emerged from a study of CD8 T cells in Susac syndrome. Notes on the study in general: Individuals included in the TCR sequencing and HLA analysis were acknowledged by the study to be relatively few in number.

TCR beta sequences were obtained from blood CD8+ and CD4+ T cells. Looked up from germline, CDR1 is LGHDT and CDR2 is YNNKEL (reference sequence). The CDR3 sequence is 16 residues long. Trimming pared 0 bases from V and 4 bases from J, leaving 15 bases between. Reverse transcription of roughly 0.5 to 1 ug RNA was carried out with random hexamers. Multiplex PCR with immunoSEQ amplified the TCR beta CDR3 across 54 Vbeta and 13 Jbeta. Each CDR3 protein is one row after TCRdb ran MiXCR on the immunoSEQ multiplex PCR reads. The sample has about 210,000 distinct CDR3 sequences; around 93% are singletons. Concerning this clonotype: Its antigen remains unidentified.

The source of this sequence is a human donor with Susac syndrome. The V call is TRBV3-1, the J call TRBJ1-2, with D possibly TRBD1 on 6 matching bases. Sequencing was done on a sample of CD4+ T cells from PBMCs. The CDR3 loop reads CASSQDRGMLGYGYTF. The CDR3 bases are TGTGCCAGCAGCCAAGACAGGGGAATGTTGGGCTATGGCTACACCTTC. Filled out from reference TRBV3-1 and TRBJ1-2, the complete variable domain reads DTAVSQTPKYLVTQMGNDKSIKCEQNLGHDTMYWYKQDSKKFLKIMFSYNNKELIINETVPNRFSPKSPDKAHLNLHINSLELGDSAVYFCASSQDRGMLGYGYTFGSGTRLTVV.